A single sample is the source of the 2 T cell receptor beta chains below, sequenced in a study of cytomegalovirus exposure and HLA in healthy donors (TCRdb year 2017). Libraries were built with the immunoSEQ multiplex PCR assay. For the multiplex PCR, a mixture combining 60 forward primers for TCR Vbeta segments and 13 reverse primers for TCR Jbeta segments was used. This is the immuneACCESS table as TCRdb keeps it, with only in-frame sequences that have V and J called. A part of the clones is gone; compared with another copy, unresolved V genes explain less than half, and the rest is unexplained. This sample is represented by some 130,000 clones; over 75% of them were singletons. The ten most abundant clones make up approximately 10% of the sample. What was sequenced was PBMCs. All receptors derive from a woman aged 45-60 years in good health and CMV-seropositive.

This clone came up a few times. The gene calls are TRBV5-1 and TRBJ1-1; D call uncertain. The germline V gene has CDR1 SGHRS and CDR2 YFSETQ. The CDR3 consists of 13 residues. With 0 bases removed from V and 2 bases from J, the gap between germline ends came to 5 bases. CDR3 nucleotides: TGCGCCAGCAGCTTGGGACTAAACACTGAAGCTTTCTTT. Translated, it gives CASSLGLNTEAFF.

This clone came up once. The junction shows a germline mismatch at one end, possibly a read error. J is TRBJ2-1 and V is TRBV5-1; D remains unclear. The CDR3 totals 15 residues. Germline-derived CDR1 and CDR2 are SGHRS and YFSETQ. This chain's CDR3 is CASSLNTLGLNERFF. CDR3 in DNA: TGCGCCAGCAGCCTGAATACCCTCGGTCTCAATGAGCGGTTCTTC.